Listed below are T cell receptor beta chains from one sample, sequenced in a study of cytomegalovirus exposure and HLA in healthy donors. The method was immunoSEQ multiplex PCR; TCRdb's version includes in-frame clones alone and lacks a portion of them. The table includes 65,000 or so clones, roughly 80% detected once. Sequencing was carried out using PBMCs. The origin of the receptors is a woman aged 40 to 55 in good health and CMV-seropositive. CDR3s include the opening cysteine and the closing phenylalanine or tryptophan. The D gene is left open where the match is weak. Clone size is given for some rows only: seen once, a few or many times, or a class if the clone is expanded.

d_gene: TRBD1
j_gene: TRBJ1-2
v_gene: TRBV7-3
abundance: -
CDR3aa: CASRIGQGYGYTF
CDR3nt: TGTGCCAGCAGGATCGGACAGGGCTATGGCTACACCTTC

d_gene: -
j_gene: TRBJ1-2
v_gene: TRBV19
abundance: once
CDR3aa: CASRSRGRTGGYTF
CDR3nt: TGCGCCAGTAGATCTCGGGGTCGTACCGGTGGCTACACCTTC

d_gene: -
j_gene: TRBJ2-7
v_gene: TRBV10-3
abundance: -
CDR3aa: CAHAQGKGEQYF
CDR3nt: TGTGCCCATGCCCAGGGGAAGGGCGAGCAGTACTTC

d_gene: TRBD1
j_gene: TRBJ2-2
v_gene: TRBV18
abundance: -
CDR3aa: CASSPGQGGTGELFF
CDR3nt: TGTGCCAGCTCACCGGGACAGGGAGGAACCGGAGAGCTGTTTTTT

d_gene: TRBD2
j_gene: TRBJ2-7
v_gene: TRBV30
abundance: -
CDR3aa: CAWTHGREVNEQYF
CDR3nt: TGTGCCTGGACTCACGGGAGGGAAGTAAACGAGCAGTACTTC

d_gene: -
j_gene: TRBJ2-1
v_gene: TRBV11-2
abundance: -
CDR3aa: CASSLGVGDEQFF
CDR3nt: TGTGCCAGCAGCTTAGGTGTGGGAGATGAGCAGTTCTTC

d_gene: TRBD1
j_gene: TRBJ2-5
v_gene: TRBV7-2
abundance: -
CDR3aa: CASSYDRAYETQYF
CDR3nt: TGTGCCAGCAGCTACGACAGGGCCTACGAGACCCAGTACTTC

d_gene: TRBD2
j_gene: TRBJ2-6
v_gene: TRBV6-4
abundance: -
CDR3aa: CASSGTSGNSGANVLTF
CDR3nt: TGTGCCAGCAGTGGGACTAGCGGGAACTCTGGGGCCAACGTCCTGACTTTC

d_gene: -
j_gene: TRBJ2-3
v_gene: TRBV5-1
abundance: few
CDR3aa: CASSLMTGPDTQYF
CDR3nt: TGCGCCAGCAGCTTGATGACAGGCCCCGATACGCAGTATTTT

d_gene: -
j_gene: TRBJ1-6
v_gene: TRBV19
abundance: -
CDR3aa: CASSSNPRGGNSPLHF
CDR3nt: TGTGCCAGTAGCTCAAACCCCAGGGGAGGGAATTCACCCCTCCACTTT

d_gene: -
j_gene: TRBJ1-3
v_gene: TRBV6-6
abundance: few
CDR3aa: CASSYSTDSGNTIYF
CDR3nt: TGTGCCAGCAGTTACTCGACAGACTCTGGAAACACCATATATTTT

d_gene: -
j_gene: TRBJ2-1
v_gene: TRBV7-6
abundance: -
CDR3aa: CASSLGGRGAYNEQFF
CDR3nt: TGTGCCAGCAGCTTAGGAGGACGGGGGGCATACAATGAGCAGTTCTTC

d_gene: TRBD1
j_gene: TRBJ1-1
v_gene: TRBV7-2
abundance: -
CDR3aa: CASSVTGATEAFF
CDR3nt: TGTGCCAGCAGCGTAACAGGGGCCACTGAAGCTTTCTTT

d_gene: TRBD2
j_gene: TRBJ2-5
v_gene: TRBV5-1
abundance: once
CDR3aa: CASSLAASGGQEAQYF
CDR3nt: TGCGCCAGCAGCTTGGCGGCTAGCGGGGGTCAAGAGGCCCAGTACTTC

d_gene: TRBD2
j_gene: TRBJ2-5
v_gene: TRBV19
abundance: -
CDR3aa: CASRGSGGGWETQYF
CDR3nt: TGTGCCAGTAGAGGGTCGGGGGGGGGCTGGGAGACCCAGTACTTC

d_gene: TRBD1
j_gene: TRBJ2-7
v_gene: TRBV6-5
abundance: few
CDR3aa: CASSYDRGFYEQYF
CDR3nt: TGTGCCAGCAGTTACGACAGGGGGTTCTACGAGCAGTACTTC

d_gene: -
j_gene: TRBJ1-1
v_gene: TRBV18
abundance: -
CDR3aa: CASSPSQGRADTEAFF
CDR3nt: TGTGCCAGCTCACCAAGTCAGGGGAGGGCTGACACTGAAGCTTTCTTT

d_gene: -
j_gene: TRBJ1-2
v_gene: TRBV5-6
abundance: -
CDR3aa: CASSTAAGYGYTF
CDR3nt: TGTGCCAGCAGCACGGCAGCAGGTTATGGCTACACCTTC

d_gene: -
j_gene: TRBJ2-7
v_gene: TRBV7-9
abundance: -
CDR3aa: CASTGVYEQYF
CDR3nt: TGTGCCAGCACAGGGGTCTACGAGCAGTACTTC

d_gene: -
j_gene: TRBJ1-5
v_gene: TRBV18
abundance: -
CDR3aa: CASSAANSNQPQHF
CDR3nt: TGTGCCAGCTCGGCGGCGAATAGCAATCAGCCCCAGCATTTT

d_gene: -
j_gene: TRBJ1-1
v_gene: TRBV19
abundance: -
CDR3aa: CASSNGLRRTEAFF
CDR3nt: TGTGCCAGTAGTAACGGGTTACGTAGGACTGAAGCTTTCTTT

d_gene: -
j_gene: TRBJ1-6
v_gene: TRBV19
abundance: few
CDR3aa: CASTTGAPLHF
CDR3nt: TGTGCCAGTACGACCGGGGCACCCCTCCACTTT

d_gene: TRBD1
j_gene: TRBJ1-4
v_gene: TRBV6-5
abundance: few
CDR3aa: CASRAQGDGAEKLFF
CDR3nt: TGTGCCAGCAGGGCTCAGGGGGACGGAGCTGAAAAACTGTTTTTT

d_gene: -
j_gene: TRBJ2-1
v_gene: TRBV5-1
abundance: once
CDR3aa: CASRRQTGTVGNEQFF
CDR3nt: TGCGCCAGCAGGCGCCAGACGGGAACGGTGGGCAATGAGCAGTTCTTC

d_gene: TRBD1
j_gene: TRBJ2-7
v_gene: TRBV7-9
abundance: -
CDR3aa: CASSPLKDRVYEQYF
CDR3nt: TGTGCCAGCAGCCCTCTAAAGGACAGGGTCTACGAGCAGTACTTC